This entry lists 16 T cell receptor beta chains sequenced from one sample in a study of T cell repertoires in cytomegalovirus infection. TCRdb itself ran the reads through MiXCR, one entry per CDR3 protein. This table has about 920,000 distinct CDR3 sequences, roughly 30% appearing once. No cognate antigen is known for these TCRs. The starting material was cultured CD8+ T cells from PBMCs, obtained from culture after CMV antigen stimulation. These receptors all come from a human donor in good health (CMV status not recorded). Some clones in this sample may be carry-over from other donors' samples.

The chain combines TRBV11-3 with TRBJ2-1, with D perhaps matching TRBD1 (6 bases). Deletions cut 0 bases from V and 6 bases from J, with 15 bases between. Germline assignment: CDR1 SGHNT and CDR2 YENEEA. The CDR3 has 16 amino acids. DNA of the CDR3: TGTGCCAGCAGCTTAGATCCCAACAGGGACCTCAATGAGCAGTTCTTC. This sequence encodes CASSLDPNRDLNEQFF.

J is TRBJ2-3 and V is TRBV12-3 or TRBV12-4; TRBD1 might be the D (6 bases). V was shortened by 5 bases and J by 7 bases, with 28 bases between the two germline ends. This CDR3 has 18 residues. The CDR3 spells CASSPETGTPLARNTQYF. The CDR3, as DNA: TGTGCCAGCAGTCCAGAGACAGGCACCCCACTCGCAAGGAATACGCAGTATTTT.

This clonotype was observed many times. This chain joins TRBV7-8 and TRBJ2-1; 10 bases are shared with TRBD1. CDR3 length equals 16 residues. The V segment lost 1 base and the J segment 8 bases; nucleotides outside the gene matches: 8. Germline V gene sequence: CDR1 SGHVS, CDR2 FQNEAQ. CDR3 amino acids: CASSLVWTGGEDEQFF. For the CDR3, the DNA is TGTGCCAGCAGCTTAGTATGGACAGGGGGGGAGGATGAGCAGTTCTTC.

This clonotype was seen a few times. The CDR3 nucleotides read TGTGCCAGTTCGAGACAGGGCACAGATACGCAGTATTTT. It translates to CASSRQGTDTQYF. The chain couples TRBV19 to TRBJ2-3; weak D call: TRBD1 (6 bases). V dropped 8 bases and J dropped 1 base, with 10 bases sitting between them. Germline V gene sequence: CDR1 LNHDA, CDR2 SQIVND (reference sequence). The CDR3 is 13 residues long.

Concerning this clonotype: A read error may be the cause here, since a much bigger clone is one base away. The chain joins TRBV7-3 to TRBJ1-1; D not resolved. The CDR3 covers 13 residues. Germline V gives CDR1 SGHTA, CDR2 FQGTGA. The CDR3: CVSSMERGTEAFF. CDR3 DNA: TGTGTCAGCAGCATGGAGCGAGGGACTGAAGCTTTCTTT.

The chain recombines TRBV6-2 or TRBV6-3 with TRBJ1-1, with 9 bases fitting TRBD1. The CDR3 is 17 amino acids. Unmatched junction bases numbered 11, after V lost 5 bases and J lost 1 base. Germline CDR1 is MNHEY and CDR2 is SVGEGT. DNA of the CDR3: TGTGCCAGCAGTGACTTCTTGACAGGGGGGAAGAACACTGAAGCTTTCTTT. It is translated as CASSDFLTGGKNTEAFF.

This clonotype was seen a handful of times. V is TRBV27 and J is TRBJ1-1, with TRBD1 as a possible D gene (5 bases). Germline V lookup: CDR1 MNHEY, CDR2 SMNVEV (reference sequence). The V end lost 7 bases, the J end lost 0 bases, and 6 bases lay between the germline ends. The CDR3 totals 12 residues. The CDR3 is CASTDMNTEAFF. The CDR3 DNA sequence: TGTGCCAGCACGGACATGAACACTGAAGCTTTCTTT.

The chain uses TRBV24-1 and TRBJ2-2; tentative D call: TRBD2 (5 bases). Trimming shortened V by 1 base and J by 1 base, and 9 bases separated the two germline ends. CDR1 is KGHDR and CDR2 is SFDVKD in the germline V gene. This CDR3 is built from 16 residues. CDR3 sequence (DNA): TGTGCCACCAGTGATTTTCCGGGGATGAACACCGGGGAGCTGTTTTTT. Its protein product is CATSDFPGMNTGELFF.

The chain is built from TRBV6-2 or TRBV6-3 and TRBJ2-5, with 7 bases that match TRBD1. The germline CDR1 and CDR2 sequences are MNHEY and SVGEGT. V trimming: 6 bases; J trimming: 5 bases; junction bases outside the gene matches: 9. The CDR3 consists of 14 residues. Written as DNA, the CDR3 is TGTGCCAGCAGCTGGACAGGTGATGGCGAGACCCAGTACTTC. This sequence encodes CASSWTGDGETQYF.

The CDR3 DNA sequence: TGTGCCAGCGCTTCCGGGGGCGGGGAGCTGTTTTTT. This encodes CASASGGGELFF. The chain recombines TRBV13 with TRBJ2-2; D is possibly TRBD2 (6 bases). CDR3 length: 12 residues. Trimming removed 8 bases at V and 7 bases at J, with 11 bases between. Germline values: CDR1 PRHDT, CDR2 FYEKMQ (reference sequence).

The rearrangement links TRBV27 to TRBJ1-2, with a tentative D call TRBD1 (5 bases). CDR3 length: 15 residues. The V gene's germline CDR1 is MNHEY and CDR2 SMNVEV (reference sequence). V lost 2 bases and J lost 4, with 14 bases in between. The CDR3: CASSLIGTIPYGYTF. For the CDR3, the DNA is TGTGCCAGCAGTTTAATTGGGACTATCCCCTATGGCTACACCTTC.

The rearrangement links TRBV15 to TRBJ2-1; either TRBD1 or TRBD2 may fit D (5 bases each). This CDR3 has 13 residues. CDR1 LNHNV and CDR2 YYDKDF come from the germline V gene (reference sequence). V dropped 5 bases and J dropped 6 bases, with 11 bases sitting between them. CDR3 sequence: CATSRGTANEQFF. The CDR3 DNA follows: TGTGCCACCAGCCGAGGGACCGCCAATGAGCAGTTCTTC.

V gene TRBV4-1 combines with J gene TRBJ2-7; D may match TRBD1 or TRBD2 (6 bases each). This CDR3 contains 14 residues. From germline, CDR1 is MGHRA and CDR2 YSYEKL. The V end lost 4 bases, the J end lost 5 bases, and 15 bases lay between the germline ends. CDR3 DNA sequence: TGCGCCAGCAGCCGATCGGAGGGGGTGGACGAGCAGTACTTC. This gives the protein CASSRSEGVDEQYF.

This clonotype was seen once. V usage is TRBV19 and J usage is TRBJ2-5; D may be TRBD2 (6 bases). The V gene's germline CDR1 is LNHDA and CDR2 SQIVND (reference sequence). V gave up 5 bases and J gave up 1 base, with 20 bases separating them. CDR3 length: 17 residues. The CDR3 coding sequence is TGTGCCAGTAGTCTATCCCGATTCCGGCGGGGCCAAGAGACCCAGTACTTC. Translated: CASSLSRFRRGQETQYF.

The chain couples TRBV10-2 to TRBJ2-5; D may be TRBD2 (6 bases). Germline V gene sequence: CDR1 WSHSY, CDR2 SAAADI. This CDR3 comprises 13 residues. Trimming pared 3 bases from V and 9 bases from J, leaving 14 bases between. CDR3 bases: TGCGCCAGCAGTGAAGGAGGGCTCGAGGCCCAGTACTTC. Translating it yields CASSEGGLEAQYF.

CDR3 coding DNA: TGCAGTGCTAGAGGCGGCTCTTACACAGATACGCAGTATTTT. It yields the protein CSARGGSYTDTQYF. The rearrangement joins TRBV20-1 to TRBJ2-3, with D unresolved. Trimming pared 1 base from V and 2 bases from J, leaving 10 bases between. The CDR3 length is 14 residues. Germline V gene data show CDR1 as DFQATT and CDR2 as SNEGSKA (reference sequence).